One sample yielded the 4 T cell receptor beta chains listed below, sequenced in a study of cytomegalovirus exposure and HLA in healthy donors. It was with 60 Vbeta and 13 Jbeta primers that the PCR ran. Libraries were prepared by immunoSEQ multiplex PCR; TCRdb keeps only in-frame clonotypes and omits some of them. Of approximately 190,000 clones listed, around 90% are singletons. Sequencing input: PBMCs. Receptors originate from a boy aged 2-15 years in good health and CMV-seronegative.

This clone was observed a handful of times. The chain combines TRBV10-1 with TRBJ1-5; 11 nucleotides match TRBD1. The germline CDR1 and CDR2 sequences are WNHNN and SYGVQD (reference sequence). J lost 2 bases, V lost 6 bases, and 6 bases had no gene match. CDR3 length equals 16 residues. The CDR3 DNA is TGCGCCAGCAGGTGTTTGGGACAGGGGGGCAATCAGCCCCAGCATTTT. It is translated as CASRCLGQGGNQPQHF.

The chain links TRBV6-5 to TRBJ2-1; D is unclear. There are 16 residues in the CDR3. V lost 0 bases and J 0 bases, leaving 9 bases between the germline ends. CDR1 is MNHEY, CDR2 SVGAGI, per germline. The CDR3 region has the DNA TGTGCCAGCAGTTACTCTCCGGTTACCTCCTACAATGAGCAGTTCTTC. Translating gives CASSYSPVTSYNEQFF.

The CDR3 protein is CASSVQQGAAYEQYF. The CDR3 DNA is TGCGCCAGCAGTGTACAACAGGGGGCGGCCTACGAGCAGTACTTC. The chain recombines TRBV10-2 with TRBJ2-7; 9 bases are shared with TRBD1. The CDR3 loop spans 15 amino acids. The germline CDR1 and CDR2 sequences are WSHSY and SAAADI. V lost 4 bases, J lost 2 bases, and 6 bases stayed unmatched.

The chain is built from TRBV28 and TRBJ2-1, with TRBD1 identical over 10 bases. Germline CDR1 reads MDHEN; CDR2 reads SYDVKM. V shed 2 bases, J shed 2 bases, and the junction held 3 bases outside the gene matches. The CDR3 is 16 amino acids. The CDR3 nucleotides read TGTGCCAGCAGTTTACCCGGACAGGGGGCCTACAATGAGCAGTTCTTC. Protein: CASSLPGQGAYNEQFF. Based on the CDR3 plus reference TRBV28 and TRBJ2-1, the full variable domain is DVKVTQSSRYLVKRTGEKVFLECVQDMDHENMFWYRQDPGLGLRLIYFSYDVKMKEKGDIPEGYSVSREKKERFSLILESASTNQTSMYLCASSLPGQGAYNEQFFGPGTRLTVL.